One sample yielded the 5 T cell receptor beta chains listed below, sequenced in a study of human T cells and chemical hapten exposure. The time point: patch test 2, 6 weeks after DPC sensitization. Regarding treatment: therapeutic diphenylcyclopropenone sensitization with weekly scalp DPC. Using its own MiXCR run on the RACE reads, TCRdb lists one record per CDR3 protein. The sample consists of approximately 97,000 distinct CDR3 sequences, over 10% of them appearing once. The sample consisted of whole blood, taken in connection with sensitization to the hapten diphenylcyclopropenone (DPC). The receptors come from a woman between 40 and 55 years old with alopecia areata. Some clones in this sample may be carry-over from other donors' samples.

This clonotype showed up just a few times. This chain joins TRBV7-2 and TRBJ2-3; D call uncertain. CDR3 length: 14 residues. With 1 base removed from V and 1 base from J, the gap between germline ends came to 6 bases. Germline V gives CDR1 SGHTA, CDR2 FQGNSA. CDR3 sequence reads: CASSLVSGTDTQYF. The DNA for the CDR3 is TGTGCCAGCAGCTTAGTTAGTGGCACAGATACGCAGTATTTT.

There are many counts of this clonotype. The chain recombines TRBV27 with TRBJ2-1; TRBD2 might be the D (5 bases). The V gene's germline CDR1 is MNHEY and CDR2 SMNVEV (reference sequence). Trimming took 5 bases from V and 0 from J, leaving 11 bases between them. The CDR3 has 15 residues. Written as DNA, the CDR3 is TGTGCCAGCAGTCCACTAGATAGCTCCTACAATGAGCAGTTCTTC. Residues: CASSPLDSSYNEQFF.

In its sample, this clonotype was seen many times. This chain joins TRBV20-1 and TRBJ2-7, with 10 bases lining up with TRBD1. The CDR3 contains 15 residues. In germline, CDR1 is DFQATT, CDR2 SNEGSKA (reference sequence). Trimming cost V 2 bases and J 6 bases; bases outside gene matches: 10. CDR3 loop: CSARTLGTGASEQYF. The CDR3 DNA reads TGCAGTGCTAGAACACTCGGGACAGGGGCGAGCGAGCAGTACTTC.

In its sample, this clonotype was seen many times. The V and J genes are TRBV19 and TRBJ2-1; 10 nucleotides match TRBD2. This CDR3 contains 16 residues. V shed 7 bases and J 6 bases; nucleotides not matched to a gene: 12. The germline gives CDR1 LNHDA, CDR2 SQIVND (reference sequence). CDR3 DNA: TGTGCCAGTAAGGGCGGGGTGATAGCGGGAGGCAATGAGCAGTTCTTC. Its translation: CASKGGVIAGGNEQFF.

Ten or more counts support this clonotype. The V and J genes are TRBV12-3 or TRBV12-4 and TRBJ2-1, with 9 bases lining up with TRBD2. This CDR3 has 14 residues. With V trimmed by 3 bases and J by 5 bases, 2 bases remained unmatched. This CDR3 is CASSFRLADNEQFF. CDR3 nucleotides: TGTGCCAGCAGTTTTAGACTAGCGGACAATGAGCAGTTCTTC.